This TCR beta chain was obtained from a study of identical twins. About this clonotype itself: As yet, its antigen is unknown.

Template switching added a universal primer binding site, and final cDNA carried unique molecular identifiers. Via MiXCR, TCRdb re-called the 5' RACE reads, giving one row per CDR3 protein. The data show approximately 240,000 distinct CDR3 sequences, over 11% seen once. Study-wide findings and caveats: The study found weaker excess twin sharing in beta out-of-frame sequences. Models underpredicted monozygotic twin sharing of out-of-frame TCR alpha.

The CDR3 consists of 16 residues. Germline CDR1 SEHNR, CDR2 FQNEAQ (reference sequence). The V end lost 5 bases, the J end lost 2 bases, and 16 bases lay between the germline ends. This TCR came from a woman aged 18-29 years in good health. The specimen sequenced was memory (CD45RO+) T cells sorted from blood. The gene calls are TRBV7-9 and TRBJ1-5, with a weak D call TRBD1 (6 bases). The CDR3 here is CASSPDQGSGNQPQHF. In nucleotides, the CDR3 is TGTGCCAGCAGCCCAGACCAGGGGAGCGGCAATCAGCCCCAGCATTTT.